The clone carrying this T cell receptor (beta chain) was seen a single time. As yet, its antigen is unknown. The data derive from a study of circulating and synovial CD4+ cells in juvenile arthritis. TCRdb keeps only in-frame clones here, not all; method: immunoSEQ multiplex PCR. Among tens of thousands of clones listed, approximately 93% were seen once. Study-wide results and caveats: Bulk blood CD4 repertoires were more diverse than these. Circulating pathogenic-like lymphocytes shared a substantially higher fraction of CDR3 sequences with synovium than bulk blood. Bulk blood CD4 samples held at least an order of magnitude more or fewer genomes than CPL.

This TCR came from a human donor with juvenile idiopathic arthritis. Sequencing used CD4+ T cells from blood.

The CDR3 region is CASSLDGGLADYTDTQYF. The DNA of the CDR3 is TGTGCCAGCAGCTTAGATGGGGGACTAGCGGACTACACAGATACGCAGTATTTT. The chain employs TRBV7-6 and TRBJ2-3, with 11 bases lining up with TRBD2. The CDR3 loop spans 18 amino acids. Germline CDR1 is SGHVS and CDR2 is FNYEAQ. With 1 base clipped from V and 2 bases from J, the junction kept 8 bases outside the gene matches.